This T cell receptor (beta chain) was captured by sequencing in a study of T cells in Graves' hyperthyroidism and ophthalmopathy. Deletions cut 10 bases from V and 0 bases from J, with 18 bases between. This CDR3 has 15 amino acids. Looked up from germline, CDR1 is LNHNV and CDR2 is YYDKDF (reference sequence). Study results and caveats: Researchers report that a 13 V-J model separated ophthalmopathy from stable hyperthyroidism. Blood also showed most of the thyroid clonotypes that were expanded above 0.001. Model output signaled ophthalmopathy a median around 5.9 months ahead of onset.

The authors obtained PBMCs from roughly 10 ml of fresh peripheral blood. This clonotype was found a few times. What it binds is not known. Template material for amplifying TCR beta CDR3 regions consisted of RNA transcripts. HTBI primers drove first-round RT-PCR of the TCR CDR3. TCRdb recomputed calls from the multiplex PCR reads with MiXCR, one row per CDR3 protein. The data contain fewer than 550,000 distinct CDR3 sequences, around a quarter of them singletons. Sequences were obtained from blood. The clonotype was recovered from a woman aged 30 to 39 with Graves' ophthalmopathy. This chain links TRBV15 with TRBJ1-1; D might be TRBD1 (6 bases). As DNA, the CDR3 is TGTGCCATTTCCCGACAGGATACAATGAACACTGAAGCTTTCTTT. This sequence encodes CAISRQDTMNTEAFF.